A single sample gave rise to the 9 T cell receptor beta chains below, sequenced in a study of blood T cell repertoires in COVID-19. Sequencing was performed with immunoSEQ multiplex PCR; in TCRdb, only in-frame clones are kept and a portion is missing. The sample lists about 20,000 clones, about 89% seen once, with 3.5% to 4.5% in the top ten. The sample comprised peripheral blood. All receptors derive from a human donor in a cohort sampled during active COVID-19.

The J gene is TRBJ2-2, the V gene TRBV15; 8 nucleotides agree with TRBD2. Germline CDR1 LNHNV, CDR2 YYDKDF (reference sequence). V dropped 3 bases and J dropped 7; count of bases not matched to a gene: 16. The CDR3 consists of 18 residues. Written as DNA, the CDR3 is TGTGCCACCAGCAGCCGGAATCTTGGGACTAGACTGGTCGGGGAGCTGTTTTTT. Translating it yields CATSSRNLGTRLVGELFF. Complete variable domain (other parts from reference TRBV15 and TRBJ2-2): DAMVIQNPRYQVTQFGKPVTLSCSQTLNHNVMYWYQQKSSQAPKLLFHYYDKDFNNEADTPDNFQSRRPNTSFCFLDIRSPGLGDTAMYLCATSSRNLGTRLVGELFFGEGSRLTVL.

In its sample, this clone was seen a few times. Germline and junction disagree at one end, which may indicate a read error. The V and J genes are TRBV30 and TRBJ2-7; maybe TRBD1 (6 bases). This CDR3 has 10 amino acids. CDR1 GTSNPN and CDR2 SVGIG come from the germline V gene (reference sequence). DNA for the CDR3: TGTGCCTGGAGTGTAGGACAGCTTCGCTTC. It specifies CAWSVGQLRF.

The rearrangement links TRBV6-5 to TRBJ2-1; 8 bases agree with TRBD1. Germline V gene lookup returns CDR1 MNHEY and CDR2 SVGAGI. The CDR3 runs 15 residues. V lost 7 bases, J lost 6 bases, and 11 bases stayed unmatched. The CDR3 region has the DNA TGTGCCAGCAATCTCCGGGACAGGCCACTCAATGAGCAGTTCTTC. It encodes CASNLRDRPLNEQFF.

In DNA form, the CDR3 reads TGTGCCAGCAGCTGGGGTCTCGGGACAGAAAACAATGAGCAGTTCTTC. Residues: CASSWGLGTENNEQFF. The genes are TRBV5-6 and TRBJ2-1, with 7 bases lining up with TRBD1. Germline CDR1 and CDR2: SGHDT and YYEEEE. The CDR3 totals 16 residues. With 3 bases clipped from V and 5 bases from J, the junction kept 11 bases outside the gene matches.

This clone was counted once. The CDR3 bases are TGTGCCAGCAGTAGCGGGGGGGGCTTGGGGACCCAGTACTTC. It encodes CASSSGGGLGTQYF. The chain has TRBV2 and TRBJ2-5; the match to TRBD2 covers 10 bases. V was clipped by 5 bases and J by 7 bases; unmatched bases: 7. The V gene's germline CDR1 is SNHLY and CDR2 FYNNEI. There are 14 residues in the CDR3.

The chain recombines TRBV7-6 with TRBJ2-2; D may be TRBD2 (6 bases). Trimming pared 5 bases from V and 5 bases from J, leaving 15 bases between. The length of the CDR3 is 15 residues. Germline-derived CDR1 and CDR2 are SGHVS and FNYEAQ. The CDR3 nucleotides are TGTGCCAGCAGCAGGGACTCCCGAGGGACCGGGGAGCTGTTTTTT. Residues: CASSRDSRGTGELFF.

The V and J genes are TRBV5-1 and TRBJ2-2; D is unclear. Trimming stripped 0 bases from V and 7 bases from J, with 4 bases between. CDR3 length: 12 residues. Per germline, CDR1 SGHRS and CDR2 YFSETQ. CDR3 in amino acids: CASSLGLGELFF. In DNA, the CDR3 is TGCGCCAGCAGCTTGGGACTCGGGGAGCTGTTTTTT.

The CDR3 region is CASSQGNYGYTF. The CDR3 bases are TGTGCCAGCAGCCAGGGCAACTATGGCTACACCTTC. J is TRBJ1-2 and V is TRBV14, with D hard to call. V lost 3 bases to trimming and J lost 2 bases, with 4 bases between them. CDR1 is SGHDN and CDR2 is FVKESK in the germline V gene. The CDR3 runs 12 residues.

This chain joins TRBV29-1 and TRBJ1-2; 8 nucleotides align to TRBD1. Trimming took 5 bases from V and 6 from J; bases not matched to a gene: 8. Germline V gene lookup returns CDR1 SQVTM and CDR2 ANQGSEA. This CDR3 comprises 13 residues. CDR3 bases: TGCAGCGTTTTCTCCAGGGGGCGCGATGGCTACACCTTC. Its protein is CSVFSRGRDGYTF.